Presented here are 14 T cell receptor beta chains from one specimen sequenced in a study of T cell responses to AZD1222 COVID-19 vaccine. Here immunoSEQ multiplex PCR was the method, and the copy in TCRdb shows in-frame clones only, minus some. Altogether 130,000 or so clones are present, 93% being singletons, with the ten largest covering 0.9% to 0.95%. Here the sequenced sample was peripheral blood, taken on day 0 of AZD1222 vaccination. The receptors stem from an adult in good health.

This chain uses TRBV6-1 with TRBJ1-5; D is uncertain. Trimming shortened V by 2 bases and J by 6 bases, and 8 bases separated the two germline ends. CDR3 length equals 13 residues. From germline, CDR1 is MNHNS and CDR2 SASEGT. The chain's CDR3 is CASSESPTQPQHF. DNA of the CDR3: TGTGCCAGCAGTGAAAGTCCGACTCAGCCCCAGCATTTT.

This rearrangement joins TRBV10-3 to TRBJ1-2, with D perhaps TRBD1 (5 bases). CDR3 length equals 14 residues. Trimming took 2 bases from V and 5 from J, leaving 12 bases between them. Germline CDR1 ENHRY, CDR2 SYGVKD. The CDR3 sequence: CAISEGVSGYGYTF. The CDR3 DNA sequence: TGTGCCATCAGTGAGGGAGTCTCAGGGTATGGCTACACCTTC.

This clone came up once. V and J are TRBV5-1 and TRBJ2-1, with 11 bases aligning to TRBD2. With V trimmed by 4 bases and J by 2 bases, 8 bases remained unmatched. Germline assignment: CDR1 SGHRS and CDR2 YFSETQ. This CDR3 is 17 amino acids long. The CDR3 region has the DNA TGCGCCAGCAGCCCCCAACCACTAGCGGGGGCCTACAATGAGCAGTTCTTC. Translation: CASSPQPLAGAYNEQFF. Based on the CDR3 plus reference TRBV5-1 and TRBJ2-1, the full variable domain is KAGVTQTPRYLIKTRGQQVTLSCSPISGHRSVSWYQQTPGQGLQFLFEYFSETQRNKGNFPGRFSGRQFSNSRSEMNVSTLELGDSALYLCASSPQPLAGAYNEQFFGPGTRLTVL.

The J gene is TRBJ2-7, the V gene TRBV7-2; TRBD2 matches at 10 bases. Germline CDR1 and CDR2: SGHTA and FQGNSA. The V segment lost 8 bases and the J segment 3 bases; nucleotides outside the gene matches: 7. This CDR3 spans 14 amino acids. The DNA for the CDR3 is TGTGCCAGCGGAAGGACTAGCGGTTACTACGAGCAGTACTTC. Its protein is CASGRTSGYYEQYF.

This clone has a single count. The gene calls are TRBV3-1 (or the pseudogene TRBV3-2) and TRBJ2-7; D is ambiguous. Per germline, CDR1 LGHDT and CDR2 YNNKEL (reference sequence). The germline V and J ends were trimmed by 1 base and 3 bases, with 13 bases remaining between them. The CDR3 extends over 15 amino acids. CDR3 bases: TGTGCCAGCAGCCAAGCCCCAGCCAGGCACTACGAGCAGTACTTC. This translates into CASSQAPARHYEQYF.

This chain joins TRBV25-1 and TRBJ2-1, with unresolved D. The length of the CDR3 is 14 residues. The germline gives CDR1 MGHDK, CDR2 SYGVNS. The V and J ends lost 3 bases and 2 bases respectively, with 8 bases between them. The CDR3 reads CASSDPQAYNEQFF. The DNA of the CDR3 is TGTGCCAGCAGTGACCCCCAAGCCTACAATGAGCAGTTCTTC.

This clone has only one observation. The chain links TRBV11-2 to TRBJ1-5; D unclear. The germline V and J ends were trimmed by 4 bases and 7 bases, with 11 bases remaining between them. There are 13 residues in the CDR3. Germline loops: CDR1 SGHAT, CDR2 FQNNGV. The CDR3 DNA reads as TGTGCCAGCAGCTCCCACTTGGGCCAGCCCCAGCATTTT. It encodes CASSSHLGQPQHF.

This clone was recorded once. J is TRBJ2-5 and V is TRBV7-6, with D unclear. The V end was cut by 2 bases, the J end by 2 bases, with 9 bases between. In germline, CDR1 is SGHVS, CDR2 FNYEAQ. The length of the CDR3 is 14 residues. The CDR3 DNA reads as TGTGCCAGCAGCTTAACTAAACTACAAGAGACCCAGTACTTC. Translation gives CASSLTKLQETQYF.

The rearrangement joins TRBV5-1 to TRBJ1-1; perhaps TRBD1 as D (6 bases). Trimming removed 5 bases at V and 2 bases at J, with 10 bases between. Germline lookup yields CDR1 SGHRS and CDR2 YFSETQ. The CDR3 is 13 amino acids. This CDR3 is CASRRTVNTEAFF. The DNA for the CDR3 is TGCGCCAGCAGGCGGACAGTAAACACTGAAGCTTTCTTT. Drawing the rest from reference TRBV5-1 and TRBJ1-1, the complete variable domain is KAGVTQTPRYLIKTRGQQVTLSCSPISGHRSVSWYQQTPGQGLQFLFEYFSETQRNKGNFPGRFSGRQFSNSRSEMNVSTLELGDSALYLCASRRTVNTEAFFGQGTRLTVV.

The chain is built from TRBV5-4 and TRBJ2-3; tentative D call: TRBD1 (6 bases). CDR1 is SGHNT and CDR2 is YYREEE in the germline V gene (reference sequence). Trimming removed 0 bases from V and 11 bases from J, with 13 bases in between. This CDR3 comprises 13 residues. The CDR3 sequence: CASSLDPGHRQYF. The DNA for the CDR3 is TGTGCCAGCAGCTTGGATCCGGGACATAGGCAGTATTTT.

Comment on this clone: Different DNA sequences within this sample yield the same CDR3. The CDR3 loop reads CASSLDRSSYEQYF. CDR3 sequence (DNA): TGTGCCAGCAGCTTGGATAGATCATCCTACGAGCAGTACTTC. V gene TRBV5-5 combines with J gene TRBJ2-7, with unresolved D. Looked up from germline, CDR1 is SGHKS and CDR2 is YYEKEE (reference sequence). The V gene lost 0 bases and the J gene lost 1 base, with 8 bases spanning the gap. The CDR3 spans 14 residues. The full variable domain, with the rest looked up from reference TRBV5-5 and TRBJ2-7, is DAGVTQSPTHLIKTRGQQVTLRCSPISGHKSVSWYQQVLGQGPQFIFQYYEKEERGRGNFPDRFSARQFPNYSSELNVNALLLGDSALYLCASSLDRSSYEQYFGPGTRLTVT.

The gene calls are TRBV7-8 and TRBJ1-6; no firm D call. Germline V gives CDR1 SGHVS, CDR2 FQNEAQ. The V end lost 1 base, the J end lost 6 bases, and 4 bases lay between the germline ends. There are 13 residues in the CDR3. CDR3 bases: TGTGCCAGCAGCTTAGACAGTAATTCACCCCTCCACTTT. Residues: CASSLDSNSPLHF.

This clone was observed a single time. The chain recombines TRBV6-6 with TRBJ2-7; D may be TRBD2 (5 bases). CDR1 MNHNY and CDR2 SVGAGI come from the germline V gene (reference sequence). CDR3 length equals 11 residues. V lost 6 bases, J lost 3 bases, and 6 bases lay in between. The CDR3 nucleotides read TGTGCCAGCAGCGGGATCTACGAGCAGTACTTC. Its translation: CASSGIYEQYF.

This sequence joins TRBV2 and TRBJ1-2; weak D call: TRBD1 (6 bases). Trimming left V 4 bases short and J 4 bases short, with 13 bases between. Germline V lookup: CDR1 SNHLY, CDR2 FYNNEI. The length of the CDR3 is 14 residues. Here the CDR3 DNA reads TGTGCCAGCAGTGCGGGCAGGGGCGGCTATGGCTACACCTTC. Amino acids: CASSAGRGGYGYTF.